One and the same sample provided the 27 T cell receptor beta chains below, sequenced in a study of radiotherapy plus CTLA-4 blockade in lung cancer. TCRdb keeps only in-frame clones here, not all; method: immunoSEQ multiplex PCR. This table has 51,000 or so clones, 65% to 85% appearing once. The source material was peripheral blood, sampled from a patient treated with radiotherapy plus ipilimumab. The receptors here all came from a human donor with non-small cell lung cancer who had stable disease on radiotherapy plus ipilimumab.

This clone came up a few times. This rearrangement joins TRBV9 to TRBJ1-3, with D uncertain. CDR3 length equals 16 residues. Germline CDR1 reads SGDLS; CDR2 reads YYNGEE. V was clipped by 1 base and J by 0 bases, with 11 bases between them. The DNA for the CDR3 is TGTGCCAGCAGCGTAAGCAGGTCTTTCTCTGGAAACACCATATATTTT. Its protein is CASSVSRSFSGNTIYF.

Of note for this clone: A read error may account for a junction end that differs from germline. The CDR3 sequence is CASPPRDRGGTEAFF. CDR3 nucleotide sequence: TGTGCCAGCCCACCACGCGACAGGGGAGGAACTGAAGCTTTCTTT. This chain connects TRBV18 to TRBJ1-1; 8 bases fit TRBD1. Germline values: CDR1 KGHSH, CDR2 LQKENI. This CDR3 comprises 15 residues.

This chain joins TRBV2 and TRBJ2-7; D gene ambiguous. The V and J ends lost 2 bases and 6 bases respectively, with 11 bases between them. The germline V gene encodes CDR1 SNHLY and CDR2 FYNNEI. The CDR3 consists of 13 residues. CDR3 protein: CASSENPTGEQYF. DNA for the CDR3: TGTGCCAGCAGTGAAAACCCCACGGGCGAGCAGTACTTC.

This rearrangement joins TRBV10-1 to TRBJ2-1; D is ambiguous. This CDR3 spans 15 amino acids. Trimming stripped 3 bases from V and 1 base from J, with 10 bases between. The germline V gene has CDR1 WNHNN and CDR2 SYGVQD (reference sequence). CDR3 in amino acids: CASSDRTVSYNEQFF. DNA for the CDR3: TGCGCCAGCAGTGACAGGACCGTTTCCTACAATGAGCAGTTCTTC.

The chain combines TRBV10-3 with TRBJ2-1; TRBD1 agrees at 10 bases. J lost 8 bases, V lost 8 bases, and 6 bases had no gene match. Germline CDR1 is ENHRY and CDR2 is SYGVKD. The CDR3 covers 13 residues. CDR3 region: CAILGQGWDEQFF. The DNA of the CDR3 is TGTGCCATCCTGGGACAGGGGTGGGATGAGCAGTTCTTC.

The V and J genes are TRBV19 and TRBJ2-2; D is unclear. This CDR3 comprises 13 residues. Trimming cost V 5 bases and J 1 base, with 5 bases left between them. CDR1 and CDR2 (germline): LNHDA, SQIVND (reference sequence). The CDR3 sequence is CASSRVNTGELFF. CDR3 in DNA: TGTGCCAGTAGTCGAGTGAACACCGGGGAGCTGTTTTTT.

The V call is TRBV25-1, the J call TRBJ2-5, with D possibly matching TRBD1 (6 bases). CDR1 MGHDK and CDR2 SYGVNS come from the germline V gene. There are 15 residues in the CDR3. V was cut by 6 bases and J by 0 bases, with 14 bases left in between. The CDR3 sequence is CASSPTTGYQETQYF. The CDR3 DNA is TGTGCCAGCAGCCCCACCACAGGGTACCAAGAGACCCAGTACTTC.

The V and J genes are TRBV4-1 and TRBJ2-7; D might be TRBD1 (6 bases). Per germline, CDR1 MGHRA and CDR2 YSYEKL. The CDR3 length is 16 residues. The V end lost 2 bases, the J end lost 4 bases, and 18 bases lay between the germline ends. The CDR3 loop is CASSQPWDNQYYEQYF. CDR3 nucleotides: TGCGCCAGCAGCCAACCCTGGGACAACCAATATTACGAGCAGTACTTC.

V is TRBV19 and J is TRBJ2-1; 7 bases agree with TRBD1. This CDR3 contains 13 residues. V shed 5 bases, J shed 5 bases, and the junction held 3 bases outside the gene matches. Germline lookup yields CDR1 LNHDA and CDR2 SQIVND (reference sequence). CDR3 nucleotide sequence: TGTGCCAGTAGTGTACAGGGGAACAATGAGCAGTTCTTC. Encoded protein: CASSVQGNNEQFF.

The rearrangement links TRBV9 to TRBJ2-7; D uncertain. Deletions cut 0 bases from V and 3 bases from J, with 10 bases between. Germline CDR1 SGDLS, CDR2 YYNGEE. This CDR3 comprises 14 residues. The CDR3, as DNA: TGTGCCAGCAGCGTAGAGGTAGGGAACTACGAGCAGTACTTC. As protein: CASSVEVGNYEQYF.

This chain joins TRBV6-1 and TRBJ2-5; possibly TRBD1 for D (5 bases). Trimming left V 4 bases short and J 2 bases short, with 11 bases between. Looked up from germline, CDR1 is MNHNS and CDR2 is SASEGT. The CDR3 runs 14 residues. The CDR3 bases are TGTGCCAGCAGTGTGACAGACGATCAAGAGACCCAGTACTTC. This codes for CASSVTDDQETQYF.

This clone occurred a few times. V gene TRBV2 combines with J gene TRBJ1-6; D not resolved. The CDR3 consists of 15 residues. Per the germline V gene, CDR1 is SNHLY and CDR2 is FYNNEI. Between the trimmed V and J ends, which lost 1 base and 4 bases, there was a span of 8 bases. CDR3 loop: CASSEGAGYNSPLHF. For the CDR3, the DNA is TGTGCCAGCAGTGAAGGCGCCGGTTATAATTCACCCCTCCACTTT.

A few counts support this clone. The J gene is TRBJ2-7, the V gene TRBV7-2, with D possibly matching TRBD1 (6 bases). Trimming cost V 5 bases and J 5 bases, with 10 bases left between them. CDR3 length: 12 residues. Germline assignment: CDR1 SGHTA and CDR2 FQGNSA. As DNA, the CDR3 is TGTGCCAGCAGCCCCCACAGGGACGAGCAGTACTTC. Translated: CASSPHRDEQYF.

This clone has just a few counts. The V call is TRBV21-1, the J call TRBJ1-2; the table assigns TRBD1, which was not confirmed against the DNA. TRBV21-1 is tagged as a pseudogene. There are 14 residues in the CDR3. The CDR3 reads CASSFYRGEYGYTF. As DNA, the CDR3 is TGTGCCAGCAGCTTTTACAGGGGTGAGTATGGCTACACCTTC.

This clone was observed a few times. The chain has TRBV5-8 and TRBJ2-7; 7 bases align to TRBD1. The germline CDR1 and CDR2 sequences are SGHTS and YDEGEE. V was clipped by 4 bases and J by 4 bases; unmatched bases: 5. The CDR3 length is 13 residues. CDR3 in amino acids: CASSPPDRYEQYV. The CDR3 DNA sequence: TGTGCCAGCAGCCCACCGGACAGGTACGAGCAGTACGTC.

The J gene is TRBJ2-3, the V gene TRBV5-1; D tentatively fits TRBD1 or TRBD2 (5 bases each). The V end was cut by 0 bases, the J end by 2 bases, with 7 bases between. From germline, CDR1 is SGHRS and CDR2 YFSETQ. The CDR3 runs to 14 residues. CDR3 amino acids: CASSLGDDTDTQYF. The CDR3 DNA sequence: TGCGCCAGCAGCTTGGGGGACGACACAGATACGCAGTATTTT.

This clone was observed a handful of times. The genes are TRBV7-8 and TRBJ1-3, with 8 bases lining up with TRBD1. The CDR3 covers 16 residues. Germline lookup yields CDR1 SGHVS and CDR2 FQNEAQ. The V gene end was trimmed by 4 bases and the J gene end by 3 bases; junction bases not matched to a gene: 8. The CDR3 DNA follows: TGTGCCAGCAGCTCAGGACAGGGTAGAGGTGGAAACACCATATATTTT. This gives the protein CASSSGQGRGGNTIYF.

The chain has TRBV20-1 and TRBJ1-1; TRBD1 aligns across 7 bases. This CDR3 is built from 11 residues. V lost 2 bases, J lost 10 bases, and 4 bases stayed unmatched. Germline assignment: CDR1 DFQATT and CDR2 SNEGSKA (reference sequence). The DNA for the CDR3 is TGCAGTGCTAGACACGACAGGGTAGCTTTCTTT. Translated: CSARHDRVAFF.

There are a few counts of this clone. This rearrangement joins TRBV4-3 to TRBJ1-3; maybe TRBD1 (6 bases). V lost 5 bases and J lost 1, with 9 bases in between. CDR3 size: 14 residues. CDR1 and CDR2 from the germline V gene are LGHNA and YSLEER. The CDR3 loop reads CASSLTGSGNTIYF. The CDR3 DNA reads as TGCGCCAGCAGCTTAACAGGGTCTGGAAACACCATATATTTT.

This clone came up a few times. This chain connects TRBV6-4 to TRBJ2-2; tentative D call: TRBD1 (6 bases). V shed 6 bases and J shed 3 bases, with 11 bases lying between them. The germline V gene has CDR1 MRHNA and CDR2 SNTAGT. CDR3 length: 14 amino acids. The CDR3 loop reads CASSGTPHTGELFF. CDR3 DNA sequence: TGTGCCAGCAGCGGGACACCTCACACCGGGGAGCTGTTTTTT.

The chain combines TRBV5-1 with TRBJ2-1; TRBD2 matches at 7 bases. This CDR3 has 15 residues. Germline-derived CDR1 and CDR2 are SGHRS and YFSETQ. With V trimmed by 5 bases and J by 7 bases, 12 bases remained unmatched. The CDR3 nucleotides read TGCGCCAGCAGGTCCCCTCTAGGGAGGGGAAATGAGCAGTTCTTC. This gives the protein CASRSPLGRGNEQFF. The variable domain in full, with the rest retrieved from reference TRBV5-1 and TRBJ2-1, is KAGVTQTPRYLIKTRGQQVTLSCSPISGHRSVSWYQQTPGQGLQFLFEYFSETQRNKGNFPGRFSGRQFSNSRSEMNVSTLELGDSALYLCASRSPLGRGNEQFFGPGTRLTVL.

The chain couples TRBV13 to TRBJ1-2, with D possibly TRBD1 on 6 matching bases. Looked up from germline, CDR1 is PRHDT and CDR2 is FYEKMQ (reference sequence). This CDR3 has 13 residues. Trimming pared 5 bases from V and 7 bases from J, leaving 14 bases between. Written as DNA, the CDR3 is TGTGCCAGCAGCGAACAGGGCTTGCGTGGCTACACCTTC. Protein product: CASSEQGLRGYTF.

The V gene is TRBV7-2, the J gene TRBJ2-3; 9 nucleotides match TRBD1. The germline CDR1 and CDR2 sequences are SGHTA and FQGNSA. The CDR3 covers 14 residues. The trim removed 2 bases at V and 5 bases at J, leaving 2 bases unmatched. Written as DNA, the CDR3 is TGTGCCAGCAGCTTAAGACAGGGGGGAGATACGCAGTATTTT. Amino acid sequence: CASSLRQGGDTQYF.

The V call is TRBV18, the J call TRBJ1-2; 10 bases map to TRBD1. CDR1 and CDR2 (germline): KGHSH, LQKENI. The ends lost 3 bases at V and 1 base at J; junction bases unmatched: 8. The CDR3 length is 17 residues. CDR3 sequence reads: CASSPSGQGNINYGYTF. The CDR3 DNA reads TGTGCCAGCTCACCTTCGGGACAGGGGAATATTAACTATGGCTACACCTTC. Combining the CDR3 with reference TRBV18 and TRBJ1-2 gives the whole variable domain NAGVMQNPRHLVRRRGQEARLRCSPMKGHSHVYWYRQLPEEGLKFMVYLQKENIIDESGMPKERFSAEFPKEGPSILRIQQVVRGDSAAYFCASSPSGQGNINYGYTFGSGTRLTVV.

This clone has a handful of counts. J is TRBJ1-3 and V is TRBV7-2; 8 bases line up with TRBD1. This CDR3 region has 15 residues. Unmatched junction bases numbered 6, after V lost 6 bases and J lost 2 bases. Germline CDR1 and CDR2: SGHTA and FQGNSA. CDR3 coding DNA: TGTGCCAGCAGTTCCGACAGGGGTGCTGGAAACACCATATATTTT. It yields the protein CASSSDRGAGNTIYF.

The CDR3 coding sequence is TGCGCCAGCAGCTTGGTGCAGGGCGGGTGGACAGATACGCAGTATTTT. This translates into CASSLVQGGWTDTQYF. The genes are TRBV5-1 and TRBJ2-3, with D possibly called TRBD1 or TRBD2 (5 bases each). The CDR3 consists of 16 residues. V lost 0 bases and J 3 bases, leaving 14 bases between the germline ends. The germline V gene has CDR1 SGHRS and CDR2 YFSETQ.

The chain has TRBV10-3 and TRBJ1-6; D is ambiguous. Germline CDR1 reads ENHRY; CDR2 reads SYGVKD. V gave up 4 bases and J gave up 7 bases, with 8 bases separating them. The CDR3 covers 13 residues. For the CDR3, the DNA is TGTGCCATCAGTGGGCAGTTGAATTCACCCCTCCACTTT. Its translation: CAISGQLNSPLHF.